Sequencing of this T cell receptor beta chain was carried out in a study of T cell repertoires in cytomegalovirus infection. Study context: Newly reported HLA-C-restricted and thoroughly characterized HLA-B-restricted CMV epitopes were employed. A matching HLA type, together with CMV infection, was signaled by public TCR beta signatures. Study results and limitations: Dominant in the ex vivo response were TCR beta clonotypes restricted by HLA-C and specific for CMV.

Note on this clonotype: Its antigen is unknown.

This CDR3 has 13 amino acids. Trimming at V came to 5 bases and at J to 3 bases, leaving 0 bases not matched to a gene. Germline-derived CDR1 and CDR2 are DFQATT and SNEGSKA (reference sequence). TCRdb re-called the reads through MiXCR, storing one row per CDR3 protein. The repertoire holds 680,000 or so distinct CDR3 sequences, with about 30% as singletons. The V gene is TRBV20-1, the J gene TRBJ2-1, with TRBD2 matching over 11 bases. The receptor's source is a human donor in good health (CMV status not recorded). Some clones in this sample may be carry-over from other donors' samples. The source material was cultured PBMCs, sampled from culture after CMV antigen stimulation. CDR3 coding DNA: TGCAGTGCTGGGACTAGCGGCTACAATGAGCAGTTCTTC. Amino acids: CSAGTSGYNEQFF.